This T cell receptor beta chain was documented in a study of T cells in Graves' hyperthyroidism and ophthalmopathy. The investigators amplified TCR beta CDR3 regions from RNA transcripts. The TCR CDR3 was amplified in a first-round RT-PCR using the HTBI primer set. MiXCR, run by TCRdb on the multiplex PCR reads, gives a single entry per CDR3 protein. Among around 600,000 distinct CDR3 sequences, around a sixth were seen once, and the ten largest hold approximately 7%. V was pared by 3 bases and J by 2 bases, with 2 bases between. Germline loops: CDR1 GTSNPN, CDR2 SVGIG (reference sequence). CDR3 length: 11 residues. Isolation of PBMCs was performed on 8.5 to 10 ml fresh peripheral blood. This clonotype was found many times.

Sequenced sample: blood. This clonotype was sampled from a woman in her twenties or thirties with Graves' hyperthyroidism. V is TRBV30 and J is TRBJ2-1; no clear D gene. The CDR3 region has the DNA TGTGCCTGGAGGGCCTACAATGAGCAGTTCTTC. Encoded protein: CAWRAYNEQFF. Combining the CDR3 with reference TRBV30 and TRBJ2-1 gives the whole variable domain SQTIHQWPATLVQPVGSPLSLECTVEGTSNPNLYWYRQAAGRGLQLLFYSVGIGQISSEVPQNLSASRPQDRQFILSSKKLLLSDSGFYLCAWRAYNEQFFGPGTRLTVL.